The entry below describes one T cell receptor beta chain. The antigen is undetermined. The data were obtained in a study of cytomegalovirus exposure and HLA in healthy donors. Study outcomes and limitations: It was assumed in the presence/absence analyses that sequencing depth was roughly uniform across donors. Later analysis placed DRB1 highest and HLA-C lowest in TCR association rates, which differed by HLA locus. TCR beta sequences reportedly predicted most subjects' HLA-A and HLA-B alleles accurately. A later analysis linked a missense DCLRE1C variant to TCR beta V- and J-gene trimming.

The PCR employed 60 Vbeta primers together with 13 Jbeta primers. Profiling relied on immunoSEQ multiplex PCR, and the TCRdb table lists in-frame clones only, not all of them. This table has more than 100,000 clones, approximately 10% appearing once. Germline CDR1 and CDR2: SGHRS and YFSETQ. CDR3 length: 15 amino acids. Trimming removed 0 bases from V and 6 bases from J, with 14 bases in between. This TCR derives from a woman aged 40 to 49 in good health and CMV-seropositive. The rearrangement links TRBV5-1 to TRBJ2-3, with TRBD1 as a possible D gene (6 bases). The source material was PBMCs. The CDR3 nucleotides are TGCGCCAGCAGCTTGGCTGGACAGAGTTTTGATACGCAGTATTTT. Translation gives CASSLAGQSFDTQYF.